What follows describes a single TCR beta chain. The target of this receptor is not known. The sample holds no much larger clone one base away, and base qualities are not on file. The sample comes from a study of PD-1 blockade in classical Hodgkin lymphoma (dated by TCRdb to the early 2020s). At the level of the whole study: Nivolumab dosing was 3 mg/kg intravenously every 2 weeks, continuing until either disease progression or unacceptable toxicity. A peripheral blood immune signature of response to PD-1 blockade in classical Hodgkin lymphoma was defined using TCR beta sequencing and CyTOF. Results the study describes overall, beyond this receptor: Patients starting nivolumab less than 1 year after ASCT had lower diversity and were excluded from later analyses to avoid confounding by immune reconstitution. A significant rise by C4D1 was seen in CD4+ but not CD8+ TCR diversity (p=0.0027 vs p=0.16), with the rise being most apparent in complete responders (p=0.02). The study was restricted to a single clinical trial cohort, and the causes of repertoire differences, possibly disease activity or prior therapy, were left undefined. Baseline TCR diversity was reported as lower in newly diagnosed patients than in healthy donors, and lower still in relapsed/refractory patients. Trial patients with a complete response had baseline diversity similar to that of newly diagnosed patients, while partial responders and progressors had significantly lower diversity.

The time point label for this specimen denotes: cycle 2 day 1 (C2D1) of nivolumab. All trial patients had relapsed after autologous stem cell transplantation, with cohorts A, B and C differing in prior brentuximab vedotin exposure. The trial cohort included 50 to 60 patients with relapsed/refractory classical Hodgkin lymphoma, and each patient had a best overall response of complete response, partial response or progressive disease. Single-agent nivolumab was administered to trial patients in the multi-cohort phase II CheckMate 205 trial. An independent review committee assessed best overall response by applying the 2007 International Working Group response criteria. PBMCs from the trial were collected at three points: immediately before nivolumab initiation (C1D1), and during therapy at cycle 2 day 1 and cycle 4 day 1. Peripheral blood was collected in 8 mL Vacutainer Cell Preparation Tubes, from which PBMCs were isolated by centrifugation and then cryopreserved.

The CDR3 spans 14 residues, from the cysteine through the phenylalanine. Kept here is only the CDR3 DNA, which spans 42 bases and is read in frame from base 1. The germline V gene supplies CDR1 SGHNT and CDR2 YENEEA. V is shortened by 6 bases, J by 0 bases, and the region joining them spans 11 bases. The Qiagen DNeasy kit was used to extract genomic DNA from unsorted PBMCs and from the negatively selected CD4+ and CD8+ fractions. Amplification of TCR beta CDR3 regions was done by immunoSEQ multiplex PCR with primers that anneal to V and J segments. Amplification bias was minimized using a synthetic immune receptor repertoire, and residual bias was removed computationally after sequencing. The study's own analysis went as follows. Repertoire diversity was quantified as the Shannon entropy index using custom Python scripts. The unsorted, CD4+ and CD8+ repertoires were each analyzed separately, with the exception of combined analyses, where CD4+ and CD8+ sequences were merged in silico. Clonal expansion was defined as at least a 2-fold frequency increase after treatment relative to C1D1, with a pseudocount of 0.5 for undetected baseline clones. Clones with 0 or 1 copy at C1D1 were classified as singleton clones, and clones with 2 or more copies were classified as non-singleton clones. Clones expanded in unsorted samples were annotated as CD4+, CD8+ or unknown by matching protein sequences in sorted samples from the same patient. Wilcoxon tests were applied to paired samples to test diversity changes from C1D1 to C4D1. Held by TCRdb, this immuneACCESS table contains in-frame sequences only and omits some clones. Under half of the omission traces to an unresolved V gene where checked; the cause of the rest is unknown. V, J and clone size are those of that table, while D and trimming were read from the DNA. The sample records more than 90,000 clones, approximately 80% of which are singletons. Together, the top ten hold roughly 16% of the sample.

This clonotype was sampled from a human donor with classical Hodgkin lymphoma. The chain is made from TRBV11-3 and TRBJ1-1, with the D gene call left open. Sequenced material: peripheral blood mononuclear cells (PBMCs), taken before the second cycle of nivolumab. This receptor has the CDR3 CASSSDTLNTEAFF. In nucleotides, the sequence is TGTGCCAGCAGTTCTGACACGCTGAACACTGAAGCTTTCTTT.